These T cell receptor beta chains were read from a single sample in a study of OX40 agonist ivuxolimab in advanced cancers. The protocol was immunoSEQ multiplex PCR, while the TCRdb copy is restricted to in-frame clones and leaves out a portion. The repertoire holds just under 75,000 clones, with more than 85% as singletons. The specimen comprised CD4+ or CD8+ T cells sorted from blood, sampled in a trial of the OX40 agonist ivuxolimab. These receptors were obtained from an adult with an advanced solid tumor such as melanoma, head and neck, liver or kidney cancer. Each CDR3 is given with its conserved first and last residue. Fields, in order: V gene, J gene, CDR3 protein.

v_call: TRBV29-1; j_call: TRBJ1-2; cdr3_aa: CSVEPQGPYGYTF
v_call: TRBV9; j_call: TRBJ2-3; cdr3_aa: CASSARLLGDTQYF
v_call: TRBV5-6; j_call: TRBJ2-7; cdr3_aa: CASSRNVGSGQDAYEQYF
v_call: TRBV6-5; j_call: TRBJ1-2; cdr3_aa: CASSRRQGNYGYTF
v_call: TRBV19; j_call: TRBJ2-3; cdr3_aa: CASSIQSSTDTQYF
v_call: TRBV12-5; j_call: TRBJ2-2; cdr3_aa: CASGLGLMNTGELFF
v_call: TRBV9; j_call: TRBJ2-2; cdr3_aa: CASSVVGTGELFF
v_call: TRBV4-3; j_call: TRBJ1-2; cdr3_aa: CASSQASDGNYGYTF
v_call: TRBV6-6; j_call: TRBJ2-7; cdr3_aa: CASRLTGNYEQYF
v_call: TRBV18; j_call: TRBJ1-1; cdr3_aa: CASSPWTGGDNTEAFF
v_call: TRBV30; j_call: TRBJ2-6; cdr3_aa: CAWSVGQGAGANVLTF
v_call: TRBV11-3; j_call: TRBJ1-3; cdr3_aa: CASSSPGAGNTIYF
v_call: TRBV7-2; j_call: TRBJ2-7; cdr3_aa: CASSLNSYGLGEQYF
v_call: TRBV10-3; j_call: TRBJ2-1; cdr3_aa: CAISEGGRAGEQFF
v_call: TRBV11-3; j_call: TRBJ1-1; cdr3_aa: CASSPGGTEAFF
v_call: TRBV18; j_call: TRBJ1-2; cdr3_aa: CASSQGQDTNYGYTF
v_call: TRBV5-1; j_call: TRBJ2-5; cdr3_aa: CASSRETQYF
v_call: TRBV5-1; j_call: TRBJ1-4; cdr3_aa: CASSLVPGADEKLFF
v_call: TRBV4-2; j_call: TRBJ1-4; cdr3_aa: CASSLVATNEKLFF
v_call: TRBV6-6; j_call: TRBJ2-5; cdr3_aa: CASSYSETQYF
v_call: TRBV19; j_call: TRBJ2-7; cdr3_aa: CASSRGDSSYEQYF
v_call: TRBV10-3; j_call: TRBJ2-5; cdr3_aa: CAISEPGQTETQYF
v_call: TRBV29-1; j_call: TRBJ2-7; cdr3_aa: CSVETSFEQYF
v_call: TRBV5-1; j_call: TRBJ2-2; cdr3_aa: CASSLQEQTELFF
v_call: TRBV18; j_call: TRBJ2-1; cdr3_aa: CASSAGTGSYNEQFF
v_call: TRBV5-5; j_call: TRBJ1-1; cdr3_aa: CASSLGTGLALNTEAFF
v_call: TRBV7-9; j_call: TRBJ2-3; cdr3_aa: CASSLERGDTQYF
v_call: TRBV5-4; j_call: TRBJ2-5; cdr3_aa: CASSLDRPPETQYF
v_call: TRBV18; j_call: TRBJ2-1; cdr3_aa: CASSPAEGRGADNEQFF
v_call: TRBV27; j_call: TRBJ2-1; cdr3_aa: CASSLRGSGLAVGEQFF
v_call: TRBV27; j_call: TRBJ1-2; cdr3_aa: CASSVHRGVDYTF
v_call: TRBV5-1; j_call: TRBJ2-1; cdr3_aa: CASSPTGGASYNEQFF
v_call: TRBV10-1; j_call: TRBJ2-1; cdr3_aa: CASSEGGINSYNEQFF
v_call: TRBV7-9; j_call: TRBJ2-1; cdr3_aa: CASSSDEGGSALLNEQFF
v_call: TRBV27; j_call: TRBJ2-7; cdr3_aa: CASKTGTHEQYF
v_call: TRBV7-9; j_call: TRBJ2-7; cdr3_aa: CASSPQAGVGYEQYF
v_call: TRBV19; j_call: TRBJ2-2; cdr3_aa: CASTEAGGLGTGELFF
v_call: TRBV5-1; j_call: TRBJ2-1; cdr3_aa: CASSVLAPNEQFF
v_call: TRBV7-2; j_call: TRBJ2-7; cdr3_aa: CASSLSGTGVYEQYF
v_call: TRBV7-8; j_call: TRBJ2-1; cdr3_aa: CASSRQAIQTGAQFF
v_call: TRBV6-5; j_call: TRBJ1-1; cdr3_aa: CASSPGQLNTEAFF
v_call: TRBV5-4; j_call: TRBJ2-2; cdr3_aa: CASSLDMAGTGELFF
v_call: TRBV28; j_call: TRBJ2-5; cdr3_aa: CASTGGTGIVRTQYF
v_call: TRBV7-2; j_call: TRBJ1-1; cdr3_aa: CASSLSRTGFEAFF
v_call: TRBV7-2; j_call: TRBJ2-1; cdr3_aa: CASSPSSGSSNEQFF
v_call: TRBV10-3; j_call: TRBJ2-5; cdr3_aa: CAISERDGGQETQYF
v_call: TRBV13; j_call: TRBJ1-2; cdr3_aa: CASSSGRVYLNYGYTF
v_call: TRBV18; j_call: TRBJ1-2; cdr3_aa: CASSPQRDRANYGYTF
v_call: TRBV30; j_call: TRBJ1-4; cdr3_aa: CAWSEVGATNEKLFF
v_call: TRBV19; j_call: TRBJ2-3; cdr3_aa: CASATLAGGLNTQYF
v_call: TRBV4-3; j_call: TRBJ2-1; cdr3_aa: CASSQAPGGAENNEQFF